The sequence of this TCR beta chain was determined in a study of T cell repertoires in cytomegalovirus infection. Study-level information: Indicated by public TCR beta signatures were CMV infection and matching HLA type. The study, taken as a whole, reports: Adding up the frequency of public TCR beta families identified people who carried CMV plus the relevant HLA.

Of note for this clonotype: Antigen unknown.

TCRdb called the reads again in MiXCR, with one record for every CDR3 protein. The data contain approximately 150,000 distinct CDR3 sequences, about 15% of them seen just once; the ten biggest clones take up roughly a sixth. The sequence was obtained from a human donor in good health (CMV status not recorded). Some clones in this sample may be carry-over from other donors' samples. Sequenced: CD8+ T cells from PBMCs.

This CDR3 is CASSISPGQGSYEQYF. Here the CDR3 DNA reads TGTGCCAGTAGTATATCACCGGGACAGGGGTCCTACGAGCAGTACTTC. The chain joins TRBV19 to TRBJ2-7; 10 bases map to TRBD1. The V gene end was trimmed by 2 bases and the J gene end by 1 base; junction bases not matched to a gene: 5. The CDR3 extends over 16 amino acids. Germline V gene sequence: CDR1 LNHDA, CDR2 SQIVND (reference sequence).